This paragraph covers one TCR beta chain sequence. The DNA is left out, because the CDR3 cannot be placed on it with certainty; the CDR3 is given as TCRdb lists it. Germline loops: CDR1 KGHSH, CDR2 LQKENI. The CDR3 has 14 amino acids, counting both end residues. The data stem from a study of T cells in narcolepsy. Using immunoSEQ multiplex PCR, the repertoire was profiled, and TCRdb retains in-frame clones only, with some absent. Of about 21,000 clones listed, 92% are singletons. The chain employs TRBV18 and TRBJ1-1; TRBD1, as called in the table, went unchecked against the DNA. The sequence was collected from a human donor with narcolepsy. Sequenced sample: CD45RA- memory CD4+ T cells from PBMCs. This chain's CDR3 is CASSPPVGQGSSFF.